The 25 T cell receptor beta chains in this list originate from one sample, sequenced in a study of PD-L1 blockade in urothelial cancer. The repertoire was sequenced with immunoSEQ multiplex PCR; TCRdb's copy has only in-frame clones and lacks some. The sample yields more than 75,000 clones, 90% to 95% seen once. Specimen: PBMCs, collected around atezolizumab (anti-PD-L1) treatment. These receptors were obtained from a man aged 55 to 70 with urothelial cancer.

The chain couples TRBV5-1 to TRBJ1-2; D not resolved. The CDR3 runs to 14 residues. V gave up 7 bases and J gave up 2 bases, with 15 bases separating them. Germline CDR1 and CDR2: SGHRS and YFSETQ. Written as DNA, the CDR3 is TGCGCCAGCGCCCCCGGAGGAAACAACTATGGCTACACCTTC. This translates into CASAPGGNNYGYTF.

The V and J genes are TRBV18 and TRBJ2-3; D ambiguous. Germline V gene sequence: CDR1 KGHSH, CDR2 LQKENI. The CDR3 totals 13 residues. Trimming removed 2 bases at V and 3 bases at J, with 6 bases between. The CDR3 nucleotides are TGTGCCAGCTCACCAGGGCTAACAGATACGCAGTATTTT. Its translation is CASSPGLTDTQYF.

J is TRBJ1-1 and V is TRBV5-6, with TRBD1 as a possible D gene (5 bases). V lost 10 bases, J lost 1 base, and 20 bases lay in between. The CDR3 runs 15 residues. CDR1 and CDR2 from the germline V gene are SGHDT and YYEEEE. CDR3 nucleotides: TGTGCCGCCAGAGTGAGGAGGGGCCAGAACACTGAAGCTTTCTTT. It codes for CAARVRRGQNTEAFF.

The genes are TRBV5-4 and TRBJ2-5; D is possibly TRBD2 (5 bases). Germline CDR1 is SGHNT and CDR2 is YYREEE (reference sequence). The CDR3 covers 14 residues. V was shortened by 4 bases and J by 8 bases, with 18 bases between the two germline ends. The CDR3 loop reads CASSDQRTPRTQYF. Written as DNA, the CDR3 is TGTGCCAGCAGCGATCAGCGGACCCCGCGTACCCAGTACTTC.

The count of this clone is one. The chain is built from TRBV9 and TRBJ1-2; D unresolved. This CDR3 has 16 amino acids. Looked up from germline, CDR1 is SGDLS and CDR2 is YYNGEE. V lost 0 bases, J lost 2 bases, and 14 bases lay in between. The CDR3 nucleotides read TGTGCCAGCAGCGTAGCGCCAGGCGATCGAAACTATGGCTACACCTTC. Protein sequence: CASSVAPGDRNYGYTF.

V gene TRBV5-6 combines with J gene TRBJ2-5; D may be TRBD1 (5 bases). The V gene's germline CDR1 is SGHDT and CDR2 YYEEEE. The CDR3 is 14 amino acids. With 2 bases removed from V and 7 bases from J, the gap between germline ends came to 15 bases. The CDR3 spells CASSLARALGTQYF. The CDR3 DNA sequence: TGTGCCAGCAGCTTAGCCAGGGCCCTTGGGACCCAGTACTTC.

The chain couples TRBV27 to TRBJ2-7; 13 bases are shared with TRBD2. This CDR3 spans 17 amino acids. Losses at the gene ends were 5 bases for V and 1 base for J; bases not matched to a gene: 8. Germline V gene data show CDR1 as MNHEY and CDR2 as SMNVEV (reference sequence). The CDR3 region is CASSDPWTSGGSYEQYF. In nucleotides, the CDR3 is TGTGCCAGCAGTGACCCATGGACTAGCGGGGGATCCTACGAGCAGTACTTC.

The sample holds one count of this clone. V is TRBV19 and J is TRBJ1-6, with a possible D match to TRBD1 (6 bases). With 9 bases removed from V and 2 bases from J, the gap between germline ends came to 14 bases. In germline, CDR1 is LNHDA, CDR2 SQIVND (reference sequence). The CDR3 is 15 residues long. The CDR3 nucleotides read TGTGCCAGCACGACAGGTTTCGCCTATAATTCACCCCTCCACTTT. This translates into CASTTGFAYNSPLHF.

The rearrangement uses TRBV14 and TRBJ1-4; TRBD1 agrees at 8 bases. With V trimmed by 4 bases and J by 10 bases, 14 bases remained unmatched. The germline CDR1 and CDR2 sequences are SGHDN and FVKESK. The CDR3 extends over 16 amino acids. The CDR3 reads CASSPAPGTGSGKLFF. CDR3 in DNA: TGTGCCAGCAGCCCAGCCCCCGGGACAGGATCAGGAAAACTGTTTTTT.

In this sample, this clone turned up a few times. The J gene is TRBJ1-1, the V gene TRBV30; D gene ambiguous. This CDR3 region has 14 residues. The germline V gene has CDR1 GTSNPN and CDR2 SVGIG (reference sequence). Trimming took 5 bases from V and 1 from J, leaving 14 bases between them. The CDR3 loop is CAWSKISGNTEAFF. The CDR3, as DNA: TGTGCCTGGTCCAAGATCTCGGGGAACACTGAAGCTTTCTTT.

The chain has TRBV6-1 and TRBJ1-2; TRBD1 is a possible D gene (5 bases). The CDR3 consists of 12 residues. V was trimmed by 3 bases and J by 8 bases, leaving 10 bases between them. Per germline, CDR1 MNHNS and CDR2 SASEGT. For the CDR3, the DNA is TGTGCCAGCAGTGAGGGGACTCGCGGCTACACCTTC. This gives the protein CASSEGTRGYTF.

This clone appeared once. The chain employs TRBV28 and TRBJ2-3; D gene uncertain. This CDR3 comprises 17 residues. V was clipped by 3 bases and J by 3 bases, with 19 bases between them. Per germline, CDR1 MDHEN and CDR2 SYDVKM. The CDR3 DNA reads as TGTGCCAGCAGTTTCCCCGTTGTCTCCTACCGAACAGATACGCAGTATTTT. It specifies CASSFPVVSYRTDTQYF.

The V gene is TRBV30, the J gene TRBJ2-7; 11 positions agree with TRBD2. This CDR3 comprises 15 residues. The V segment lost 3 bases and the J segment 3 bases; nucleotides outside the gene matches: 7. CDR1 and CDR2 from the germline V gene are GTSNPN and SVGIG (reference sequence). CDR3 loop: CAWSLSGRAHYEQYF. In nucleotides, the CDR3 is TGTGCCTGGAGCCTTAGCGGGAGGGCCCACTACGAGCAGTACTTC.

The rearrangement uses TRBV5-1 and TRBJ2-5; TRBD2 matches at 9 bases. Germline V gene data show CDR1 as SGHRS and CDR2 as YFSETQ. The CDR3 totals 17 residues. J lost 2 bases, V lost 0 bases, and 8 bases had no gene match. This CDR3 is CASSLGPSGAVQETQYF. For the CDR3, the DNA is TGCGCCAGCAGCTTGGGGCCTAGCGGGGCGGTTCAAGAGACCCAGTACTTC.

The V and J genes are TRBV9 and TRBJ1-2; D remains unclear. The germline V gene has CDR1 SGDLS and CDR2 YYNGEE. Trimming removed 0 bases from V and 6 bases from J, with 15 bases in between. This CDR3 comprises 15 residues. CDR3 sequence reads: CASSVADQVGHGYTF. The CDR3 DNA is TGTGCCAGCAGCGTAGCTGATCAGGTTGGCCATGGCTACACCTTC.

This chain connects TRBV5-6 to TRBJ2-1, with 9 bases fitting TRBD1. The CDR3 covers 14 residues. Germline CDR1 is SGHDT and CDR2 is YYEEEE. J was trimmed by 9 bases and V by 0 bases; bases with no gene match: 4. The CDR3 is CASSLGDREGEQFF. Here the CDR3 DNA reads TGTGCCAGCAGCTTGGGGGACAGGGAGGGTGAGCAGTTCTTC.

CDR3 in amino acids: CASRRGGYTF. DNA of the CDR3: TGTGCCTCTAGGAGGGGAGGCTACACCTTC. The chain employs TRBV30 and TRBJ1-2; D may be TRBD1 (5 bases). Germline V gives CDR1 GTSNPN, CDR2 SVGIG (reference sequence). V was pared by 7 bases and J by 8 bases, with 11 bases between. The CDR3 sequence is 10 residues long.

This clone was detected once. This sequence joins TRBV5-1 and TRBJ2-5; D gene unclear. The germline V gene has CDR1 SGHRS and CDR2 YFSETQ. The CDR3 contains 14 residues. Between the trimmed V and J ends, which lost 4 bases and 0 bases, there was a span of 10 bases. The CDR3 region is CASSLQSYQETQYF. CDR3 DNA: TGCGCCAGCAGCCTACAGAGTTACCAAGAGACCCAGTACTTC.

The chain combines TRBV5-1 with TRBJ2-5; 8 bases fit TRBD1. CDR1 is SGHRS, CDR2 YFSETQ, per germline. V trimming: 4 bases; J trimming: 2 bases; junction bases outside the gene matches: 4. The CDR3 length is 14 residues. Here the CDR3 DNA reads TGCGCCAGCAGCCCCGGGACAGGACAAGAGACCCAGTACTTC. Amino acids: CASSPGTGQETQYF.

This chain connects TRBV28 to TRBJ2-3; the D gene is possibly TRBD2 (10 bases). V was clipped by 7 bases and J by 4 bases, with 36 bases between them. The CDR3 has 21 amino acids. Germline values: CDR1 MDHEN, CDR2 SYDVKM. CDR3 in DNA: TGTGCCAGCACTCTGAGCCCGGGACAGGGACCTAGCGGGGGAGGTGCAGATACGCAGTATTTT. Translating it yields CASTLSPGQGPSGGGADTQYF.

The J gene is TRBJ2-1, the V gene TRBV11-2, with 10 bases matching TRBD2. Germline-derived CDR1 and CDR2 are SGHAT and FQNNGV. V shed 2 bases and J 5 bases; nucleotides not matched to a gene: 9. The CDR3 length is 17 residues. DNA of the CDR3: TGTGCCAGCAGCTTAATCGTGAGAAGCGGGAGGGACAATGAGCAGTTCTTC. It specifies CASSLIVRSGRDNEQFF. Full variable domain (missing parts from reference TRBV11-2 and TRBJ2-1): EAGVAQSPRYKIIEKRQSVAFWCNPISGHATLYWYQQILGQGPKLLIQFQNNGVVDDSQLPKDRFSAERLKGVDSTLKIQPAKLEDSAVYLCASSLIVRSGRDNEQFFGPGTRLTVL.

The rearrangement joins TRBV9 to TRBJ1-1, with TRBD1 as a possible D gene (6 bases). V lost 0 bases and J lost 8, with 11 bases in between. Per germline, CDR1 SGDLS and CDR2 YYNGEE. The length of the CDR3 is 13 residues. CDR3 nucleotides: TGTGCCAGCAGCGTAGTGGACAGAAACGAAGCTTTCTTT. Residues: CASSVVDRNEAFF. The variable domain in full, completed from reference TRBV9 and TRBJ1-1, reads DSGVTQTPKHLITATGQRVTLRCSPRSGDLSVYWYQQSLDQGLQFLIQYYNGEERAKGNILERFSAQQFPDLHSELNLSSLELGDSALYFCASSVVDRNEAFFGQGTRLTVV.

J is TRBJ1-2 and V is TRBV19; maybe TRBD1 (6 bases). CDR1 is LNHDA and CDR2 is SQIVND in the germline V gene (reference sequence). Between the trimmed V and J ends, which lost 2 bases and 6 bases, there was a span of 19 bases. The CDR3 is 16 residues long. In DNA, the CDR3 is TGTGCCAGTAGTATAAACCGTCCAGGGGCAGAGAATGGCTACACCTTC. It is translated as CASSINRPGAENGYTF. The full variable domain, in which reference TRBV19 and TRBJ1-2 provide the parts outside the CDR3, is DGGITQSPKYLFRKEGQNVTLSCEQNLNHDAMYWYRQDPGQGLRLIYYSQIVNDFQKGDIAEGYSVSREKKESFPLTVTSAQKNPTAFYLCASSINRPGAENGYTFGSGTRLTVV.

The chain couples TRBV5-6 to TRBJ2-2, with a possible D match to TRBD1 (5 bases). CDR3 size: 14 residues. Trimming removed 3 bases from V and 5 bases from J, with 11 bases in between. Germline loops: CDR1 SGHDT, CDR2 YYEEEE. DNA for the CDR3: TGTGCCAGCAGCTCAACGGACATTACCGGGGAGCTGTTTTTT. Its protein product is CASSSTDITGELFF.

V and J are TRBV4-2 and TRBJ2-3; 8 nucleotides agree with TRBD2. From germline, CDR1 is LGHNA and CDR2 YNFKEQ. This CDR3 region has 17 residues. V trimming: 1 base; J trimming: 2 bases; junction bases outside the gene matches: 8. The CDR3, as DNA: TGTGCCAGCAGCCAAGTGATAGAAGCGGGAGACACAGATACGCAGTATTTT. Encoded protein: CASSQVIEAGDTDTQYF.